Below, 20 T cell receptor beta chains from the same sample are listed, as sequenced in a study of blood T cell repertoires in COVID-19 (dated by TCRdb to the early 2020s). Libraries were built with the immunoSEQ multiplex PCR assay. Sourced from immuneACCESS, this table was stored by TCRdb with only in-frame sequences that have V and J called. A share of the clones is absent; for the studies checked, an unresolved V gene accounts for under half, and the remainder has no known explanation. This sample gives about 250,000 clones in total; more than 75% of them show up just once. The leading ten clones occupy roughly 1.6% of the sample. Sequencing input: peripheral blood. The receptor source for this set is a woman aged 60-75 years who had recovered from COVID-19.

V usage is TRBV4-2 and J usage is TRBJ2-5; 7 bases match TRBD2. V shed 3 bases, J shed 9 bases, and the junction held 13 bases outside the gene matches. CDR3 length equals 15 residues. The germline CDR1 and CDR2 sequences are LGHNA and YNFKEQ. In DNA form, the CDR3 reads TGTGCCAGCAGCCAGGCCCGGGGAGGGGAGGGTCCCCAGTACTTC. This encodes CASSQARGGEGPQYF.

The chain links TRBV6-4 to TRBJ2-3; 12 bases map to TRBD2. The CDR3 consists of 16 residues. The trim removed 0 bases at V and 4 bases at J, leaving 2 bases unmatched. Germline V gives CDR1 MRHNA, CDR2 SNTAGT. CDR3 nucleotide sequence: TGTGCCAGCAGTGACTCGGGGACTAGCGGGCCAGATACGCAGTATTTT. The encoded protein is CASSDSGTSGPDTQYF.

This rearrangement joins TRBV5-4 to TRBJ2-3, with 9 nucleotides matching TRBD2. Looked up from germline, CDR1 is SGHNT and CDR2 is YYREEE (reference sequence). V shed 1 base, J shed 9 bases, and the junction held 6 bases outside the gene matches. The CDR3 is 14 residues long. For the CDR3, the DNA is TGTGCCAGCAGCTTGTCCGGGGCGGGGGGGACGCAGTATTTT. This encodes CASSLSGAGGTQYF.

The rearrangement uses TRBV5-1 and TRBJ2-2; TRBD1 might be the D (5 bases). V was clipped by 2 bases and J by 1 base, with 9 bases between them. Germline V gene sequence: CDR1 SGHRS, CDR2 YFSETQ. The CDR3 totals 15 residues. CDR3 DNA sequence: TGCGCCAGCAGCTTCAGGGCAGGGAACACCGGGGAGCTGTTTTTT. Translated, it gives CASSFRAGNTGELFF.

The J gene is TRBJ2-1, the V gene TRBV2; TRBD1 agrees at 9 bases. Germline V gene lookup returns CDR1 SNHLY and CDR2 FYNNEI. V trimming: 6 bases; J trimming: 2 bases; junction bases outside the gene matches: 5. The CDR3 sequence is 15 residues long. Here the CDR3 reads CASREDRGAYNEQFF. The DNA of the CDR3 is TGTGCCAGCAGGGAGGACAGGGGAGCCTACAATGAGCAGTTCTTC.

J is TRBJ1-2 and V is TRBV27, with 10 nucleotides matching TRBD1. CDR1 and CDR2 from the germline V gene are MNHEY and SMNVEV (reference sequence). Unmatched junction bases numbered 14, after V lost 7 bases and J lost 3 bases. The CDR3 runs to 17 residues. For the CDR3, the DNA is TGTGCCAGCACCCCGGGACAGGGGTCCCCTAAATACTATGGCTACACCTTC. Translated: CASTPGQGSPKYYGYTF.

A single count supports this clone. The chain has TRBV5-5 and TRBJ2-4, with 11 bases lining up with TRBD1. The CDR3 totals 15 residues. V trimming: 4 bases; J trimming: 5 bases; junction bases outside the gene matches: 5. The germline gives CDR1 SGHKS, CDR2 YYEKEE (reference sequence). In DNA form, the CDR3 reads TGTGCCAGCAGCCCCTGGACAGGGGGCGAAAACATTCAGTACTTC. Protein sequence: CASSPWTGGENIQYF.

In its sample, this clone was seen once. The V gene is TRBV18, the J gene TRBJ2-1, with 7 bases matching TRBD2. Germline CDR1 is KGHSH and CDR2 is LQKENI. The CDR3 is 17 residues long. J gave up 0 bases and V 6 bases, and 11 bases lay outside the gene matches. The CDR3, as DNA: TGTGCCAGCTCTCAACGACCGGGCGGGAGCTCCTACAATGAGCAGTTCTTC. Encoded protein: CASSQRPGGSSYNEQFF.

This clone was picked up one time. CDR3 loop: CASSFRTGLRLHHLETQYF. The CDR3 nucleotides read TGTGCCAGCAGCTTCAGGACAGGCCTTAGGCTCCACCACCTAGAGACCCAGTACTTC. The rearrangement links TRBV7-9 to TRBJ2-5; 7 bases are shared with TRBD1. Germline CDR1 is SEHNR and CDR2 is FQNEAQ (reference sequence). This CDR3 is 19 amino acids long. Trimming at V came to 3 bases and at J to 4 bases, leaving 20 bases not matched to a gene.

V and J are TRBV7-2 and TRBJ2-7; D may be TRBD1 (5 bases). Germline V gene lookup returns CDR1 SGHTA and CDR2 FQGNSA. CDR3 length equals 14 residues. With 8 bases removed from V and 6 bases from J, the gap between germline ends came to 20 bases. CDR3 residues: CASSFRVPLGEQYF. The CDR3 DNA reads as TGTGCCAGCTCCTTCAGGGTCCCGTTGGGCGAGCAGTACTTC. Full variable domain (missing parts from reference TRBV7-2 and TRBJ2-7): GAGVSQSPSNKVTEKGKDVELRCDPISGHTALYWYRQSLGQGLEFLIYFQGNSAPDKSGLPSDRFSAERTGGSVSTLTIQRTQQEDSAVYLCASSFRVPLGEQYFGPGTRLTVT.

The V call is TRBV7-8, the J call TRBJ2-7; D ambiguous. CDR3 size: 13 residues. Germline V lookup: CDR1 SGHVS, CDR2 FQNEAQ. V was cut by 1 base and J by 4 bases, with 8 bases left in between. The CDR3 sequence is CASSLVSGYEQYF. The DNA of the CDR3 is TGTGCCAGCAGCTTAGTATCCGGGTACGAGCAGTACTTC.

V is TRBV3-1 (or the pseudogene TRBV3-2) and J is TRBJ1-6; TRBD1 agrees at 10 bases. Unmatched junction bases numbered 6, after V lost 4 bases and J lost 9 bases. Germline CDR1 LGHDT, CDR2 YNNKEL (reference sequence). There are 15 residues in the CDR3. The CDR3 DNA is TGTGCCAGCAGCCGACAGGGGGCGCCAAGTTCACCCCTCCACTTT. Translated: CASSRQGAPSSPLHF.

The CDR3 loop is CASSLLGTGKDGYGYTF. The CDR3 DNA reads as TGTGCCAGCAGTTTACTCGGGACAGGGAAGGATGGCTATGGCTACACCTTC. The chain combines TRBV28 with TRBJ1-2; 9 bases agree with TRBD1. The CDR3 sequence is 17 residues long. Germline V lookup: CDR1 MDHEN, CDR2 SYDVKM. The trim removed 2 bases at V and 4 bases at J, leaving 11 bases unmatched.

The chain uses TRBV28 and TRBJ2-4; 8 bases fit TRBD2. This CDR3 region has 14 residues. The J segment lost 6 bases and the V segment lost 2 bases, leaving 3 bases of the junction unmatched. The germline V gene encodes CDR1 MDHEN and CDR2 SYDVKM. CDR3 sequence: CASSLRGGVNIQYF. Here the CDR3 DNA reads TGTGCCAGCAGTTTACGGGGGGGAGTAAACATTCAGTACTTC.

The chain recombines TRBV29-1 with TRBJ2-1; tentatively, D is TRBD1 (5 bases). The CDR3 is 15 residues long. The V gene lost 4 bases and the J gene lost 3 bases, with 16 bases spanning the gap. CDR1 and CDR2 from the germline V gene are SQVTM and ANQGSEA. This CDR3 is CSVARASLIYNEQFF. DNA for the CDR3: TGCAGCGTTGCCAGGGCCTCCCTTATCTACAATGAGCAGTTCTTC.

This sequence joins TRBV18 and TRBJ2-5; 8 bases are shared with TRBD1. The germline V gene encodes CDR1 KGHSH and CDR2 LQKENI. V lost 8 bases and J lost 0; bases outside the gene matches: 5. The CDR3 contains 14 residues. CDR3 residues: CASMDRVNQETQYF. The CDR3 DNA is TGTGCCAGCATGGACAGGGTAAACCAAGAGACCCAGTACTTC. The whole variable domain, filled in from reference TRBV18 and TRBJ2-5, reads NAGVMQNPRHLVRRRGQEARLRCSPMKGHSHVYWYRQLPEEGLKFMVYLQKENIIDESGMPKERFSAEFPKEGPSILRIQQVVRGDSAAYFCASMDRVNQETQYFGPGTRLLVL.

The V call is TRBV6-5, the J call TRBJ1-2, with 8 bases that match TRBD1. Germline V gene sequence: CDR1 MNHEY, CDR2 SVGAGI. CDR3 length: 15 amino acids. The ends lost 7 bases at V and 4 bases at J; junction bases unmatched: 11. CDR3 in amino acids: CASTPLDRGAYGYTF. The CDR3 coding sequence is TGTGCCAGCACCCCGCTAGACAGGGGCGCCTATGGCTACACCTTC.

This clone was counted once. The genes are TRBV11-2 and TRBJ2-7; 12 bases align to TRBD2. Unmatched junction bases numbered 7, after V lost 4 bases and J lost 6 bases. The length of the CDR3 is 15 residues. CDR1 and CDR2 from the germline V gene are SGHAT and FQNNGV. The DNA of the CDR3 is TGTGCCAGCAGCTCCGGACTAGCGGGGCCCGGCGAGCAGTACTTC. Translating it yields CASSSGLAGPGEQYF.

The V gene is TRBV2, the J gene TRBJ2-5; perhaps TRBD1 as D (6 bases). The CDR3 is 13 residues long. The germline CDR1 and CDR2 sequences are SNHLY and FYNNEI. The V end was cut by 8 bases, the J end by 2 bases, with 12 bases between. Here the CDR3 reads CASVWGPQETQYF. The CDR3 DNA follows: TGTGCCAGCGTATGGGGGCCACAAGAGACCCAGTACTTC.

This clone has only one observation. V gene TRBV7-9 combines with J gene TRBJ2-4, with D possibly matching TRBD1 (6 bases). The V gene lost 5 bases and the J gene lost 3 bases, with 20 bases spanning the gap. This CDR3 is 17 amino acids long. Per germline, CDR1 SEHNR and CDR2 FQNEAQ (reference sequence). CDR3 sequence (DNA): TGTGCCAGCAGCCGAGGCCCAACAGGGATCGGCAAAAACATTCAGTACTTC. The encoded protein is CASSRGPTGIGKNIQYF.